The following is a T cell receptor beta chain sequence with its context. A few counts support this clonotype. Its antigen is currently not known. Per-nucleotide qualities are absent, and no much larger clonotype sits a single base away. Explained via the paper, the time point label denotes: persistent/refractory GD, antithyroid drugs over 5 years with positive TRAb. RNA was extracted from PBMCs in TRIzol for both TCR sequencing and RNA sequencing. The diagnosis of Graves' disease was made according to American Thyroid Association guidelines. Patients were recruited from an endocrinology department in Xi'an, China. From each patient, about 9 milliliters of peripheral blood was collected into an EDTA anticoagulant tube. PBMCs were isolated by Ficoll Paque Plus density gradient separation without further T cell sorting. RNA quality was checked with an Agilent 2100 Bioanalyzer and agarose gel, and concentration with a NanoDrop 2000.

Libraries were built with multiplex PCR. Sequenced on an Illumina HiSeq 4000. iRepertoire HTBI primers and Arm-PCR amplification of CDR3 regions were used to construct TCR beta libraries. Before sequencing, the PCR products underwent gel purification. Concerning the study's data processing: A total of roughly 58 TRBV and about 13 TRBJ segments were identified across samples and were used for gene usage analysis of CDR3 amino acid clonotypes. Filtered high-quality paired reads were merged into contigs using COPE and FqMerger. Contigs were aligned with BLAST to IMGT TRBV, TRBD and TRBJ reference genes, and CDR3 was defined per IMGT. Any clonotype with a frequency above 0.1% was classified as a highly expanded clone. Shannon entropy was used to measure repertoire diversity, and the Gini coefficient was used to measure V-J evenness. A clonotype found in more than one individual was treated as public. TCRdb reprocessing: public reads trimmed at Q25 with fastp, clones called with MiXCR, in-frame beta chains kept. For every CDR3 protein sequence, its rows merge into one entry that carries the most common genes and DNA. It is TCRdb's table, rather than the study itself, that gives the V and J calls and clone size. This sample lists roughly 400,000 distinct CDR3 sequences; more than 20% were detected once. The ten largest make up about 20% of the sample.

The sample originates from a study of regulatory T cells in long-lasting Graves disease (dated by TCRdb to about 2021). General notes on the study: Persistent Graves' disease meant more than 5 years of antithyroid drug treatment with TSH receptor autoantibodies that stayed positive. In the clinical cohort, patients with persistent Graves' disease had used antithyroid drugs for an average of around ten years. The study was registered as a clinical trial and conducted in China. A total of roughly 35 samples were covered by TCR sequencing, comprising some 13 persistent and 20 newly diagnosed Graves' disease patients. Persistent Graves' disease patients were compared with newly diagnosed Graves' disease patients by peripheral blood TCR sequencing and RNA sequencing. Overall study outcomes, separate from this receptor: The study examined only peripheral blood because the primary lesion, thyroid tissue, could not be accessed. Only the TCR beta chain was sequenced and analyzed. The authors noted that the small sample size was a limitation that may lower accuracy. A larger number of public clonotypes was shared among persistent patients (about 2,700) than among newly diagnosed patients (roughly 980). Persistent Graves' disease patients showed lower TCR Shannon entropy and fewer highly expanded clones than newly diagnosed patients, suggesting clonal expansion. TRBV28, TRBJ1-2 and TRBJ2-5 were preferentially used in persistent disease, while TRBV20-1 and TRBJ2-1 were favored in newly diagnosed disease.

The CDR1 and CDR2 encoded by the germline V gene are SQVTM and ANQGSEA. V is cut by 5 bases and J by 5 bases, and the space between the germline ends is 12 bases. The CDR3 sequence holds 12 residues, the cysteine and phenylalanine included. Of the read, only the CDR3 DNA is kept; its 36 bases are in frame from base 1. The TCR originated in a female donor with Graves disease. Sequenced here: peripheral blood mononuclear cells (PBMCs), sampled when the disease was refractory, from a patient treated with antithyroid drugs. Recombination joined TRBV29-1 with TRBJ1-1; TRBD1 is perhaps the D gene, given 6 matching bases. The CDR3 reads CSVLQGRTEAFF. At the DNA level, the sequence is TGCAGCGTTTTGCAGGGGCGGACTGAAGCTTTCTTT.